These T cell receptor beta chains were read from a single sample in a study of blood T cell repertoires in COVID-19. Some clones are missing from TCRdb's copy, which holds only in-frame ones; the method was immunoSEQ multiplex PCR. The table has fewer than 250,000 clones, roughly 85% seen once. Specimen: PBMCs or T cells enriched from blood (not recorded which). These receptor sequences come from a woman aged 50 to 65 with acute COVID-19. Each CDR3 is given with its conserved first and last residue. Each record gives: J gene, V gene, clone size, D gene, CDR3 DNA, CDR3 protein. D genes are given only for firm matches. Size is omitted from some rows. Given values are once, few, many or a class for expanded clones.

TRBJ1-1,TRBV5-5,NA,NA,TGTGCCAGCAGCTTGGGGGGGCAGAACACTGAAGCTTTCTTT,CASSLGGQNTEAFF
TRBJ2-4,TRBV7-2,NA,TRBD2,TGTGCCAGCAGCATTAGCGGGGGCCTAGGGGCCAAAAACATTCAGTACTTC,CASSISGGLGAKNIQYF
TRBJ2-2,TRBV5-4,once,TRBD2,TGTGCCACTAAAGCGGGGGCGAAATTGAACACCGGGGAGCTGTTTTTT,CATKAGAKLNTGELFF
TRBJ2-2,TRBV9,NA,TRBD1,TGTGCCAGCAGCGGCAGGGGGCCTGGTTACACCGGGGAGCTGTTTTTT,CASSGRGPGYTGELFF
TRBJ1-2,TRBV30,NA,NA,TGTGCCTGGAGTGAGGGACCCGGGACTCGAGGGGCCTATGGCTACACCTTC,CAWSEGPGTRGAYGYTF
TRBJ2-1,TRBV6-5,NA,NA,TGTGCCAGCAGTTACCTCGACAGGCGCACCTACAATGAGCAGTTCTTC,CASSYLDRRTYNEQFF
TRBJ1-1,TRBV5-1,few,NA,TGCGCCAGCAGCCCTGGACAGCACACTGAAGCTTTCTTT,CASSPGQHTEAFF
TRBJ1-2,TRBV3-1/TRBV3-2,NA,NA,TGTGCCAGCAGCCAAGATCGAGGGGGGGTCCCTAACTATGGCTACACCTTC,CASSQDRGGVPNYGYTF
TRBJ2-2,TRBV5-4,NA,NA,TGTGCCAGCAGCTTGGGCGGGACCGTGGAAAGGGGGGAGCTGTTTTTT,CASSLGGTVERGELFF
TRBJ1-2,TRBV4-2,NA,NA,TGTGCCAGCAGCCAAGATCCAGCTAACTATGGCTACACCTTC,CASSQDPANYGYTF
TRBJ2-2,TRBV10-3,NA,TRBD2,TGTGCCATCAGGACTAGCGGGGGCCAGGGAGGGGAGCTGTTTTTT,CAIRTSGGQGGELFF
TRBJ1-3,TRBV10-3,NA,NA,TGTGCCATCAGGGGAGTCTCTGGAAACACCATATATTTT,CAIRGVSGNTIYF
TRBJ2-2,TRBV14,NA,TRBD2,TGTGCCAGCAGCCACGGCGGGGGGGCCGGGGAGCTGTTTTTT,CASSHGGGAGELFF
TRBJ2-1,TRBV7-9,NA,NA,TGTGCCAGCAGCTTAGGGGGGCAATACAATGAGCAGTTCTTC,CASSLGGQYNEQFF
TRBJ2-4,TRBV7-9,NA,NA,TGTGCCAGCAGCTTAGCGGCAGGAAACATTCAGTACTTC,CASSLAAGNIQYF
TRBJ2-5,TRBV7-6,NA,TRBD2,TGTGCCAGCAGCTTATCCCCTAGCGGGGGGGCAGAGACCCAGTACTTC,CASSLSPSGGAETQYF
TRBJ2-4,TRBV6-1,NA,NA,TGTGCCAGCAGTGAACACAATTTAGCCAAAAACATTCAGTACTTC,CASSEHNLAKNIQYF
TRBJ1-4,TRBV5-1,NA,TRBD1,TGCGCCAGCAGCTTTGGGACGACAGGGGAAAAACTGTTTTTT,CASSFGTTGEKLFF
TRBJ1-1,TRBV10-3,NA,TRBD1,TGTGCCATCAGTGAGTATGGGACAGGGGGTGAAGCTTTCTTT,CAISEYGTGGEAFF
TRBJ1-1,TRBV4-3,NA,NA,TGCGCCAGCAGCCAAGTCGCAGGTAACACTGAAGCTTTCTTT,CASSQVAGNTEAFF
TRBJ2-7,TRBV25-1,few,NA,TGTGCCAGCAGTGGGGCGAGCTCCTACGAGCAGTACTTC,CASSGASSYEQYF
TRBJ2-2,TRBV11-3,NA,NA,TGTGCCAGCAGACAGTCCACCGGGGAGCTGTTTTTT,CASRQSTGELFF
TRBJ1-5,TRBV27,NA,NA,TGTGCCAGCAGTTACAGGTTGAGTCAGCCCCAGCATTTT,CASSYRLSQPQHF
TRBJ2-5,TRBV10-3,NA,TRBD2,TGTGCCATCAGAGCGGGGGGGGGAGAGACCCAGTACTTC,CAIRAGGGETQYF
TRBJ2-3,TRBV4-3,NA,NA,TGCGCCAGCAGCCAAGACCTCGGGGTCCAGGGCACAGATACGCAGTATTTT,CASSQDLGVQGTDTQYF
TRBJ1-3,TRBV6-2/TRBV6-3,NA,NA,TGTGCCAGCAGTTACCTAAGACGGAGCTCTGGAAACACCATATATTTT,CASSYLRRSSGNTIYF
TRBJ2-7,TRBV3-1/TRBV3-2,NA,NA,TGTGCCAGCAGCCAAGGAGTCAGTCAGGGGCACGAGCAGTACTTC,CASSQGVSQGHEQYF
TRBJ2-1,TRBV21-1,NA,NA,TGTGCCAGCAGCAAAGGCCAGGGGGACGGTGAGCAGTTCTTC,CASSKGQGDGEQFF
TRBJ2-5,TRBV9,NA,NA,TGTGCCAGCAGCGCTATCACACCGGGACAACAACAAGAGACCCAGTACTTC,CASSAITPGQQQETQYF
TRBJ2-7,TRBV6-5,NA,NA,TGTGCCAGCAGTTACTCGATATTCAGCTACGAGCAGTACTTC,CASSYSIFSYEQYF
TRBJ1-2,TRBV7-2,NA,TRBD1,TGTGCCAGCAGCTTCTGGACAGGGGTAAATGGCTACACCTTC,CASSFWTGVNGYTF
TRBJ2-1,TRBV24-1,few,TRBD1,TGTGCCACCAGTGGACAGGGCCATGAGCAGTTCTTC,CATSGQGHEQFF
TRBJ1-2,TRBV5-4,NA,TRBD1,TGTGCCACCAGGACAGGGGATAATGGCTACACCTTC,CATRTGDNGYTF
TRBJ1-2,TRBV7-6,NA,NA,TGTGCCAGCAGCTCCCTGGACTCTGGCTACACCTTC,CASSSLDSGYTF
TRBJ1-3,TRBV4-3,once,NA,TGCGCCAGCAGCCAAGAACGCGGCGGGGCGGCGAACTCTGGAAACACCATATATTTT,CASSQERGGAANSGNTIYF
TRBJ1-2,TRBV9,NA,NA,TGTGCCAGCAGCGTAGGACAGGTCACAAACTATGGCTACACCTTC,CASSVGQVTNYGYTF
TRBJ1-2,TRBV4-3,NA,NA,TGCGCCAGCAGCCAAGGATGGGGGGGTTATGGCTACACCTTC,CASSQGWGGYGYTF
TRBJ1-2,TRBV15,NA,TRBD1,TGTGCCACCAGCAGAGAGGGGACAGTCGTGTATGGCTACACCTTC,CATSREGTVVYGYTF
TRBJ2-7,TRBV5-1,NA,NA,TGCGCCAGCAGCTATCAGGGGTTGGGGAACGAGCAGTACTTC,CASSYQGLGNEQYF
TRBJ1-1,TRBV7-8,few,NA,TGTGCCAGCAGCTCGGGAGTTGCGGGTTGGGCTGAAGCTTTCTTT,CASSSGVAGWAEAFF
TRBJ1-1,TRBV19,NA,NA,TGTGCCAGTAGGCCGCCCCAAAGGAGTCTCACTGAAGCTTTCTTT,CASRPPQRSLTEAFF
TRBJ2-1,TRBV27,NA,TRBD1,TGTGCCAGCAGTCCCCGGGACAGGGGGCGAGAGCAGTTCTTC,CASSPRDRGREQFF
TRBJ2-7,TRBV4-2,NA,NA,TGTGCCAGCAGCCAAGGGGCAGCAAGACAGTCCTACGAGCAGTACTTC,CASSQGAARQSYEQYF
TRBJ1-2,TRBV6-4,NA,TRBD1,TGTGCCAGCAGTGTGTCCGGGACAGGGGGCAGTGGCTACACCTTC,CASSVSGTGGSGYTF
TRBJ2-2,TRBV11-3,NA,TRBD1,TGTGCCAGCAGCATGGACAGGGCGATCGCGAACACCGGGGAGCTGTTTTTT,CASSMDRAIANTGELFF
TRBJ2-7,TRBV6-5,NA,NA,TGTGCCAGCAGTTACTCGTCGGGACTTTCAACCTACGAGCAGTACTTC,CASSYSSGLSTYEQYF
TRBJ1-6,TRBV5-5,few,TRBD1,TGTGCCAGCAGCTCTCAGGGGGATTCACCCCTCCACTTT,CASSSQGDSPLHF
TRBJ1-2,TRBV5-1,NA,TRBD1,TGCGCCAGCAGGCCGGGGACAGGGTCTAACTATGGCTACACCTTC,CASRPGTGSNYGYTF
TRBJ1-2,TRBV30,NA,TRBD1,TGTGCCTGGAGTGTACAGGGGCACTATGGCTACACCTTC,CAWSVQGHYGYTF
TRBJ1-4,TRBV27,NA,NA,TGTGCCAGCAAGTCGGGGGGCAATAATGAAAAACTGTTTTTT,CASKSGGNNEKLFF
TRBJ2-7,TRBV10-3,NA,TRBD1,TGTGCCATCAGTGGGGGACCGGGACAGGGGTCCTACGAGCAGTACTTC,CAISGGPGQGSYEQYF
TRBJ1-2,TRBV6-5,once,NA,TGTGCCAGCAGTTACTCGGTCTCGGGGAACTATGGCTACACCTTC,CASSYSVSGNYGYTF
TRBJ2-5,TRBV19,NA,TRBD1,TGTGCCAGTAGTCCCGGGACAGGAGAGACCCAGTACTTC,CASSPGTGETQYF